A selection of T cell receptor beta chains follows, all from one sample in a study of vaccination effects on CD4 cells after COVID-19. Their antigens are not known. Sequenced by immunoSEQ multiplex PCR; TCRdb stores in-frame clones only, minus some. Of about 79,000 clones in the sample, around 74% are singletons; the top ten hold under 2%. The input for sequencing was CD4+ T cells from PBMCs cultured with HCoV-229E spike peptides, taken before COVID-19 vaccination. Receptors originate from a human donor who received a COVID-19 vaccine. CDR3s include the opening cysteine and the closing phenylalanine or tryptophan. The order of the fields is J gene, V gene, D gene, clone size, CDR3 DNA, CDR3 protein. D genes are given only for firm matches. Rows may omit the clone size; those that give it use once, few, many or a size class.

j_gene: TRBJ2-1
v_gene: TRBV7-2
d_gene: TRBD2
abundance: once
CDR3nt: TGTGCCAGCAGCTTAGGGAGCGGGGTCTCCTACAATGAGCAGTTCTTC
CDR3aa: CASSLGSGVSYNEQFF

j_gene: TRBJ2-1
v_gene: TRBV9
d_gene: TRBD2
abundance: -
CDR3nt: TGTGCCAGCAGCGTAGGTGTCGGGACTAATGTTAACGAGCAGTTCTTC
CDR3aa: CASSVGVGTNVNEQFF

j_gene: TRBJ2-1
v_gene: TRBV6-5
d_gene: -
abundance: -
CDR3nt: TGTGCCAGCAGTTACTCGACAGGCAGAGGATACAATGAGCAGTTCTTC
CDR3aa: CASSYSTGRGYNEQFF

j_gene: TRBJ2-3
v_gene: TRBV27
d_gene: -
abundance: -
CDR3nt: TGTGCCAGCAGTTTTCTGGCTAGAAGCACAGATACGCAGTATTTT
CDR3aa: CASSFLARSTDTQYF

j_gene: TRBJ2-5
v_gene: TRBV5-1
d_gene: -
abundance: -
CDR3nt: TGCGCCAGCAGCTTGGGAGGGAGAGAGACCCAGTACTTC
CDR3aa: CASSLGGRETQYF

j_gene: TRBJ2-3
v_gene: TRBV19
d_gene: TRBD2
abundance: -
CDR3nt: TGTGCCAGTCAAAGGCTTAGCGGGGGGACCACAGATACGCAGTATTTT
CDR3aa: CASQRLSGGTTDTQYF

j_gene: TRBJ1-2
v_gene: TRBV20-1
d_gene: -
abundance: few
CDR3nt: TGCAGTGCTAGTTCTTGGACAGACAGTGGCTACACCTTC
CDR3aa: CSASSWTDSGYTF

j_gene: TRBJ2-3
v_gene: TRBV28
d_gene: TRBD1
abundance: -
CDR3nt: TGTGCCAGCAGCCCAGGGGGTGCTAGCACAGATACGCAGTATTTT
CDR3aa: CASSPGGASTDTQYF

j_gene: TRBJ2-3
v_gene: TRBV7-7
d_gene: -
abundance: -
CDR3nt: TGTGCCAGCAGCTTAAATGGTGCAGATACGCAGTATTTT
CDR3aa: CASSLNGADTQYF

j_gene: TRBJ1-3
v_gene: TRBV2
d_gene: -
abundance: -
CDR3nt: TGTGCCAGCAGGGACGTCTCTGGAAACACCATATATTTT
CDR3aa: CASRDVSGNTIYF

j_gene: TRBJ1-2
v_gene: TRBV5-6
d_gene: -
abundance: few
CDR3nt: TGTGCCAGCAGCACAGGCCGTAACTATGGCTACACCTTC
CDR3aa: CASSTGRNYGYTF

j_gene: TRBJ1-1
v_gene: TRBV11-2
d_gene: -
abundance: -
CDR3nt: TGTGCCAGCAGCTTAGGACACAGGGTTGCGACTGAAGCTTTCTTT
CDR3aa: CASSLGHRVATEAFF

j_gene: TRBJ2-3
v_gene: TRBV28
d_gene: TRBD2
abundance: -
CDR3nt: TGTGCCAGCAGTTCCGTCGGGACTAGCGCCCCCTTACATACGCAGTATTTT
CDR3aa: CASSSVGTSAPLHTQYF

j_gene: TRBJ2-1
v_gene: TRBV7-2
d_gene: TRBD2
abundance: -
CDR3nt: TGTGCCAGCAGCTTACAGGGACTAGCGGATAATGAGCAGTTCTTC
CDR3aa: CASSLQGLADNEQFF

j_gene: TRBJ2-5
v_gene: TRBV28
d_gene: -
abundance: -
CDR3nt: TGTGCCAGCAGTCTCGGCCCCCCCCAAGAGACCCAGTACTTC
CDR3aa: CASSLGPPQETQYF

j_gene: TRBJ2-1
v_gene: TRBV3-1/TRBV3-2
d_gene: -
abundance: -
CDR3nt: TGTGCCAGCAGCCAAGGGTTGGGGGCAAATGAGCAGTTCTTC
CDR3aa: CASSQGLGANEQFF

j_gene: TRBJ1-2
v_gene: TRBV6-1
d_gene: -
abundance: -
CDR3nt: TGTGCCAGCAGTGAAGTGGTCAGTCTAACTTATGGCTACACCTTC
CDR3aa: CASSEVVSLTYGYTF

j_gene: TRBJ1-1
v_gene: TRBV5-1
d_gene: -
abundance: -
CDR3nt: TGCGCCAGCAGCTCTTTTATGGGGACTGAAGCTTTCTTT
CDR3aa: CASSSFMGTEAFF

j_gene: TRBJ1-5
v_gene: TRBV29-1
d_gene: TRBD1
abundance: -
CDR3nt: TGCAGCGTTGGCAGGGGGCAAGGTCAGCCCCAGCATTTT
CDR3aa: CSVGRGQGQPQHF

j_gene: TRBJ2-2
v_gene: TRBV5-1
d_gene: TRBD1
abundance: -
CDR3nt: TGCGCCAGCAGCTTGGGACAGGGGGCCACCGGGGAGCTGTTTTTT
CDR3aa: CASSLGQGATGELFF

j_gene: TRBJ2-3
v_gene: TRBV7-3
d_gene: TRBD2
abundance: -
CDR3nt: TGTGCCAGCAGTCAAAACGAACGGACTAGCGGTAGCACAGATACGCAGTATTTT
CDR3aa: CASSQNERTSGSTDTQYF

j_gene: TRBJ1-1
v_gene: TRBV9
d_gene: -
abundance: few
CDR3nt: TGTGCCAGCAGCGGGGGATGGACCACTGAAGCTTTCTTT
CDR3aa: CASSGGWTTEAFF

j_gene: TRBJ2-3
v_gene: TRBV24-1
d_gene: -
abundance: -
CDR3nt: TGTGCCACCAGTGATTTACGGGGATCCCCAGATACGCAGTATTTT
CDR3aa: CATSDLRGSPDTQYF

j_gene: TRBJ1-1
v_gene: TRBV19
d_gene: TRBD1
abundance: -
CDR3nt: TGTGCCAGCGCCCGGACAGGGGTAAACACTGAAGCTTTCTTT
CDR3aa: CASARTGVNTEAFF